This T cell receptor (beta chain) comes out of a study of T cells in Graves' hyperthyroidism and ophthalmopathy. Across the whole study: Peripheral blood collection took place at initial diagnosis, before any treatment.

Authors of the study amplified TCR beta CDR3 regions from RNA transcripts. Carried out on the TCR CDR3, a first-round RT-PCR used the HTBI primer set. In TCRdb, the multiplex PCR reads were re-called with MiXCR into one record per CDR3 protein. Among a few hundred thousand distinct CDR3 sequences listed, 15% to 18% were seen once. Patients showing uncontrolled infection, other autoimmune disease, pregnancy or lactation were ineligible. The CDR3 has 17 amino acids. Germline CDR1 reads KGHDR; CDR2 reads SFDVKD. V dropped 3 bases and J dropped 0; count of bases not matched to a gene: 8. General study points: Ophthalmopathy and stable hyperthyroidism were told apart by a 13 V-J model.

This clonotype was seen at least ten times. Its antigen remains unidentified. The sequence came from a woman aged 25 to 39 with Graves' hyperthyroidism. Sequenced sample: blood. The chain uses TRBV24-1 and TRBJ2-3; TRBD2 agrees at 7 bases. The CDR3 DNA is TGTGCCACCAGTGATACCGTGGGCGGGAGAAGCACAGATACGCAGTATTTT. Its protein is CATSDTVGGRSTDTQYF.